The 2 T cell receptor beta chains listed next were all sequenced from one sample in a study of patients and donors after allogeneic stem cell transplantation. From the RT-PCR reads, TCRdb called clonotypes with MiXCR, one entry per CDR3 protein. In the table there are approximately 1,500 distinct CDR3 sequences, 4.5% to 6.5% of which are singletons. The sequenced sample consisted of blood, either unsorted or a sorted T cell fraction (not recorded which). The receptors originated from a human donor who was either an allogeneic HSCT recipient or a stem cell or donor lymphocyte infusion donor (not recorded which). It is not recorded whose cells these are; they may come from a transplant donor.

This clonotype is labeled large. The J gene is TRBJ2-5, the V gene TRBV10-3; 10 bases match TRBD1. Germline CDR1 and CDR2: ENHRY and SYGVKD. The CDR3 contains 14 residues. J lost 4 bases, V lost 3 bases, and 2 bases had no gene match. This CDR3 reads CAISDRDRGETQYF. For the CDR3, the DNA is TGTGCCATCAGTGACCGGGACAGGGGAGAGACCCAGTACTTC.

The CDR3 sequence: CASSLKPEPTDTQYF. In DNA form, the CDR3 reads TGCGCCAGCAGCTTGAAGCCAGAACCTACAGATACGCAGTATTTT. The V gene is TRBV5-1, the J gene TRBJ2-3; D uncertain. Germline assignment: CDR1 SGHRS and CDR2 YFSETQ. The CDR3 length is 15 residues. Between the trimmed V and J ends, which lost 1 base and 3 bases, there was a span of 12 bases.